These T cell receptor beta chains were read from a single sample in a study of blood T cell repertoires in COVID-19. Data came from immunoSEQ multiplex PCR; TCRdb stores just in-frame clones and leaves some out. The sample includes 200,000 or so clones, about 87% seen only once; the top ten take roughly 3%. Sequencing was performed on peripheral blood. The receptors originated from a man aged 60 to 75 with acute or convalescent COVID-19. Each CDR3 is given with its conserved first and last residue. D genes are given only for firm matches. Clone size appears in some rows only: once, few, many, or a class for an expanded clone.

clone_size j_call d_call cdr3_length v_call cdr3_aa cdr3_nt
few TRBJ1-5 NA 13 TRBV6-5 CASNLRDNQPQHF TGTGCCAGCAATCTCAGGGACAATCAGCCCCAGCATTTT
NA TRBJ2-7 NA 18 TRBV7-2 CASSLESGGTGRQGEQYF TGTGCCAGCAGCTTAGAGTCAGGGGGGACCGGGCGGCAGGGCGAGCAGTACTTC
NA TRBJ2-7 TRBD2 17 TRBV5-4 CASSWRPASGSSYEQYF TGTGCCAGCAGTTGGAGGCCTGCTAGCGGCTCCTCCTACGAGCAGTACTTC
NA TRBJ2-7 TRBD2 17 TRBV3-1/TRBV3-2 CASSQFGSGGSSYEQYF TGTGCCAGCAGCCAATTCGGGAGCGGGGGGTCCTCCTACGAGCAGTACTTC
few TRBJ1-3 TRBD1 15 TRBV19 CASSIIPGQGNTIYF TGTGCCAGTAGTATAATTCCGGGACAGGGAAACACCATATATTTT
NA TRBJ2-5 TRBD1 16 TRBV9 CASSVGGTGNRETQYF TGTGCCAGCAGCGTAGGGGGGACAGGGAACAGGGAGACCCAGTACTTC
once TRBJ1-5 TRBD1 18 TRBV18 CASSRLGTGGRNNQPQHF TGTGCCAGCTCACGACTTGGGACAGGGGGCCGCAACAATCAGCCCCAGCATTTT
NA TRBJ2-6 TRBD1 16 TRBV19 CASSIQGASGANVLTF TGTGCCAGTAGTATCCAGGGGGCGTCTGGGGCCAACGTCCTGACTTTC
NA TRBJ2-1 TRBD2 16 TRBV6-1 CASSDPAGTSALEQFF TGTGCCAGCAGTGACCCCGCCGGGACTAGCGCTTTAGAGCAGTTCTTC
NA TRBJ1-1 TRBD1 15 TRBV5-4 CASSPPGQMNTEAFF TGTGCCAGCAGCCCCCCGGGACAGATGAACACTGAAGCTTTCTTT
NA TRBJ2-1 NA 16 TRBV28 CASRPPSGDPMGEQFF TGTGCCAGCAGGCCTCCCTCGGGGGACCCTATGGGGGAGCAGTTCTTC
NA TRBJ1-2 TRBD1 13 TRBV28 CASRTGVNGGYTF TGTGCCAGCCGGACAGGGGTTAACGGTGGCTACACCTTC
NA TRBJ2-5 TRBD2 16 TRBV7-4 CASSLVASGDQETQYF TGTGCCAGCAGCTTAGTGGCTAGCGGGGACCAAGAGACCCAGTACTTC
NA TRBJ1-1 NA 16 TRBV5-3 CARSLDFPRQNTEAFF TGTGCCAGAAGCCTTGATTTTCCCAGACAAAACACTGAAGCTTTCTTT
NA TRBJ1-5 NA 16 TRBV11-2 CASSLVSQYSNQPQHF TGTGCCAGCAGCTTAGTCTCCCAGTATAGCAATCAGCCCCAGCATTTT
few TRBJ2-4 TRBD2 15 TRBV7-3 CASSPSGGAGDIQYF TGTGCCAGCAGCCCCTCCGGCGGGGCGGGGGACATTCAGTACTTC
NA TRBJ1-5 NA 13 TRBV5-1 CASSLRTGGPQHF TGCGCCAGCAGCTTAAGGACGGGGGGGCCCCAGCATTTT
NA TRBJ1-6 TRBD1 16 TRBV6-6 CASSYGTASYNSPLHF TGTGCCAGCAGCTACGGGACAGCATCCTATAATTCACCCCTCCACTTT
NA TRBJ2-2 TRBD1 15 TRBV19 CASSWGTGNTGELFF TGTGCCAGTAGCTGGGGGACAGGCAACACCGGGGAGCTGTTTTTT
NA TRBJ1-2 NA 12 TRBV9 CASSAGVRGYTF TGTGCCAGCAGCGCAGGGGTGAGAGGCTACACCTTC
NA TRBJ2-7 NA 15 TRBV4-1 CASSQGGGGDDEQYF TGCGCCAGCAGCCAAGGGGGAGGGGGGGACGACGAGCAGTACTTC
NA TRBJ1-1 NA 14 TRBV19 CASSYPGVGTEAFF TGTGCCAGTAGTTATCCGGGAGTTGGGACTGAAGCTTTCTTT